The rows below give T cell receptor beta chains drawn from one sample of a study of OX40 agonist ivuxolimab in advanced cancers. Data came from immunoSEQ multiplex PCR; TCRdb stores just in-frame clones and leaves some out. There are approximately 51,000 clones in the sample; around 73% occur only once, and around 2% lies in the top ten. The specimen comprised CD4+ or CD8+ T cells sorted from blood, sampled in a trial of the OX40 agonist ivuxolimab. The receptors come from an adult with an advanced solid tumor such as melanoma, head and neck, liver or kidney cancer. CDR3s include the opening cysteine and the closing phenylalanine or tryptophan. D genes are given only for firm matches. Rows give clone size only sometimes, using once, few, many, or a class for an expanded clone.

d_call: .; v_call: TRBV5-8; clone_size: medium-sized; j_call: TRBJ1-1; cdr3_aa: CASSSQQAARTEAFF; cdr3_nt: TGTGCCAGCAGCTCCCAACAGGCAGCGAGGACTGAAGCTTTCTTT
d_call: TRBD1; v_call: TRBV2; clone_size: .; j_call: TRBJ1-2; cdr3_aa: CASRRSQGAKGYTF; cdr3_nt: TGTGCCAGCAGACGCTCACAGGGGGCAAAAGGCTACACCTTC
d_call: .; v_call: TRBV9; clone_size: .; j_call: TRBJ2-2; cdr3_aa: CASSPHRAIRELFF; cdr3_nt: TGTGCCAGCAGCCCACATCGGGCAATCCGGGAGCTGTTTTTT
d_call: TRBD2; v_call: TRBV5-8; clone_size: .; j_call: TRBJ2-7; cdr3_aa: CASSLVGTSEYEQYF; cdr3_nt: TGTGCCAGCAGCTTAGTCGGGACTAGCGAATACGAGCAGTACTTC
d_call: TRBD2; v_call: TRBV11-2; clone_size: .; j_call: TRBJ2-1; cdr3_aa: CASSLVKRTSGRGYNEQFF; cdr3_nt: TGTGCCAGCAGCTTAGTCAAAAGGACTAGCGGGAGGGGGTACAATGAGCAGTTCTTC
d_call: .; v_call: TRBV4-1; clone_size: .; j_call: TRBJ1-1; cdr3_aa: CASSPEVVGTSRGRGMNTEAFF; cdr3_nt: TGCGCCAGCAGCCCCGAGGTCGTTGGCACGTCGCGAGGGAGGGGCATGAACACTGAAGCTTTCTTT
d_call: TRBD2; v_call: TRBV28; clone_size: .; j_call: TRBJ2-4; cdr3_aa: CASSRTGTSGTVQYF; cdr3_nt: TGTGCCAGCAGCCGGACGGGGACTAGCGGGACGGTTCAGTACTTC
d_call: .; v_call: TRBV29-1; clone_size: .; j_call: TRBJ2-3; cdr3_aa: CSVDRGMADTQYF; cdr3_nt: TGCAGCGTTGACAGGGGCATGGCAGATACGCAGTATTTT
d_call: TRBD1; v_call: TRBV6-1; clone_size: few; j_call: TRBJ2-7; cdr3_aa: CASTLFTGGTYEQYF; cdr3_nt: TGTGCCAGCACCCTATTTACAGGGGGCACCTACGAGCAGTACTTC
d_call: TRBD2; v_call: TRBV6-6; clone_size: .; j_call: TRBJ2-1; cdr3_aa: CASRERGLHEQFF; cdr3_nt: TGTGCCAGCAGAGAGCGGGGGCTACACGAGCAGTTCTTC
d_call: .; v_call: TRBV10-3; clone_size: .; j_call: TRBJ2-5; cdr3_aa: CATSQGMVETQYF; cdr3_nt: TGTGCCACCAGCCAGGGGATGGTAGAGACCCAGTACTTC
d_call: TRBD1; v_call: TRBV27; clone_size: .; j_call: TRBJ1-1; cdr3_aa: CASSFYAQVGQGVNTEAFF; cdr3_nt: TGTGCCAGCAGTTTCTACGCCCAAGTGGGACAGGGAGTGAACACTGAAGCTTTCTTT
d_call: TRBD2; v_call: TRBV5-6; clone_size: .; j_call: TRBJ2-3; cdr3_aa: CASSQLAGSWEDTQYF; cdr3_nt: TGTGCCAGCAGCCAGTTAGCGGGATCCTGGGAAGATACGCAGTATTTT
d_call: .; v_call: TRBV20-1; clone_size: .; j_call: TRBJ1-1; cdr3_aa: CSASKRDEAFF; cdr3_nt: TGCAGTGCTAGCAAGCGAGATGAAGCTTTCTTT
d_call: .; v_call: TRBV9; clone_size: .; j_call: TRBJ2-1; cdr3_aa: CASSAHRLSNEQFF; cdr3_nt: TGTGCCAGCAGCGCCCATCGGCTCAGCAATGAGCAGTTCTTC
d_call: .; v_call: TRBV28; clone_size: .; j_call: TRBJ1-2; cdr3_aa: CASRDNVPLGGYTF; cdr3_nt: TGTGCCAGCAGAGATAACGTCCCATTGGGTGGCTACACCTTC
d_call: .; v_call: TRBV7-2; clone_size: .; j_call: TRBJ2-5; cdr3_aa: CASSSGRLGEETQYF; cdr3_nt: TGTGCCAGCAGCAGCGGGCGTCTAGGAGAAGAGACCCAGTACTTC
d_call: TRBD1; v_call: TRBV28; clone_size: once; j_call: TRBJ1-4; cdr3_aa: CASRGQVATNEKLFF; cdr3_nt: TGTGCCAGCAGAGGACAGGTCGCAACTAATGAAAAACTGTTTTTT
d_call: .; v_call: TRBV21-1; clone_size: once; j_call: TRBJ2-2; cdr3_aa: CASSYRDSNTGELFF; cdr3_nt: TGTGCCAGCAGCTACCGGGATTCGAACACCGGGGAGCTGTTTTTT
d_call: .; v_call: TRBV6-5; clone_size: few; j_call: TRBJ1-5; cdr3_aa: CASRLGAYQPQHF; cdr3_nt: TGTGCCAGCAGGCTGGGGGCTTATCAGCCCCAGCATTTT
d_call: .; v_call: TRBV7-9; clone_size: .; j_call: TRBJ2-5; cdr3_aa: CASSLVAAQETQYF; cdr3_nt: TGTGCCAGCAGCTTAGTAGCGGCCCAAGAGACCCAGTACTTC
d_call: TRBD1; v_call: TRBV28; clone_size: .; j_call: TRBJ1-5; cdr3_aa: CASSLDRAISNQPQHF; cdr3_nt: TGTGCCAGCAGTTTGGACAGGGCGATTAGCAATCAGCCCCAGCATTTT
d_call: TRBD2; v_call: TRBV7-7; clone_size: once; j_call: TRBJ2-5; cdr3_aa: CASSHRLAGVGQETQYF; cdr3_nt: TGTGCTAGCAGCCACCGGCTAGCGGGAGTAGGGCAAGAGACCCAGTACTTC
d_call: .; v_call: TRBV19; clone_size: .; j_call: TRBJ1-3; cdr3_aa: CASSISGTPGNTIYF; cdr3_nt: TGTGCCAGTAGTATCAGCGGAACACCTGGAAACACCATATATTTT
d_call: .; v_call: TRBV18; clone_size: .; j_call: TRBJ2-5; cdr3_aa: CASSPPGEETQYF; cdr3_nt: TGTGCCAGCTCACCACCGGGGGAAGAGACCCAGTACTTC
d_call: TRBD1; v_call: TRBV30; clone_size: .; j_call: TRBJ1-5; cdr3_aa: CAWNPGGWNQPQHF; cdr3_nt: TGTGCCTGGAACCCAGGGGGATGGAATCAGCCCCAGCATTTT
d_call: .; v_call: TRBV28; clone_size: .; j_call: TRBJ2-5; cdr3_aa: CASSTDGTGQKTQYF; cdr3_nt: TGTGCCAGCAGCACCGACGGGACCGGCCAGAAGACCCAGTACTTC
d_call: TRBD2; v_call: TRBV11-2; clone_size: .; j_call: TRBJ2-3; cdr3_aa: CASSLGTSGQRGDTQYF; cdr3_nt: TGTGCCAGCAGCTTGGGGACTAGCGGCCAAAGAGGGGATACGCAGTATTTT